These 23 T cell receptor beta chains share one sample of origin, sequenced in a study of T cells in localized non-small cell lung cancer. The method was immunoSEQ multiplex PCR; TCRdb's version includes in-frame clones alone and lacks a portion of them. Here the sample spans 75,000 to 95,000 clones, around 80% being singletons. The material sequenced was PBMCs, taken before any cancer treatment. The receptor source for this set is a man aged 40 to 70 with stage II squamous cell lung carcinoma.

This clone was counted between two and nine times. The CDR3 here is CASSQTSGGETFF. The CDR3 DNA reads as TGTGCCAGCAGCCAAACGTCAGGGGGCGAAACTTTCTTT. The V and J genes are TRBV16 and TRBJ1-1; 8 nucleotides align to TRBD1. This CDR3 is built from 13 residues. V dropped 2 bases and J dropped 12; count of bases not matched to a gene: 8. Germline V CDR1 and CDR2: KGHSY, FQNENV.

J is TRBJ1-3 and V is TRBV7-2, with TRBD1 matching 9 bases. Trimming cost V 3 bases and J 0 bases; bases outside gene matches: 6. CDR3 length: 17 residues. Germline V gene sequence: CDR1 SGHTA, CDR2 FQGNSA. In nucleotides, the CDR3 is TGTGCCAGCAGCTTGGGACAGGGCCCGTCCTCTGGAAACACCATATATTTT. Translated, it gives CASSLGQGPSSGNTIYF. Using reference TRBV7-2 and TRBJ1-3 for the parts outside the CDR3, the full variable domain is GAGVSQSPSNKVTEKGKDVELRCDPISGHTALYWYRQSLGQGLEFLIYFQGNSAPDKSGLPSDRFSAERTGGSVSTLTIQRTQQEDSAVYLCASSLGQGPSSGNTIYFGEGSWLTVV.

CDR3 nucleotides: TGTGCCAGCAGCGCGAGTCCGGGCACCGCCACAGATACGCAGTATTTT. It encodes CASSASPGTATDTQYF. V is TRBV7-2 and J is TRBJ2-3; D not resolved. CDR1 SGHTA and CDR2 FQGNSA come from the germline V gene. The CDR3 is 16 residues long. V shed 5 bases and J shed 2 bases, with 17 bases lying between them.

This chain links TRBV18 with TRBJ2-5; no firm D call. Germline lookup yields CDR1 KGHSH and CDR2 LQKENI. Trimming shortened V by 3 bases and J by 2 bases, and 1 base separated the two germline ends. The CDR3 length is 11 residues. DNA of the CDR3: TGTGCCAGCTCACCGCAAGAGACCCAGTACTTC. The encoded protein is CASSPQETQYF.

V gene TRBV28 combines with J gene TRBJ1-2; 7 positions match TRBD1. Germline CDR1 reads MDHEN; CDR2 reads SYDVKM. Trimming at V came to 5 bases and at J to 3 bases, leaving 9 bases not matched to a gene. The CDR3 runs to 15 residues. CDR3 sequence: CASSEYRGGDYGYTF. Written as DNA, the CDR3 is TGTGCCAGCAGTGAATACAGGGGTGGTGACTATGGCTACACCTTC.

The table lists this clone with a few counts. This chain links TRBV28 with TRBJ2-2; D may be TRBD1 (6 bases). Germline CDR1 MDHEN, CDR2 SYDVKM. CDR3 size: 16 residues. V lost 5 bases and J lost 1, with 14 bases in between. CDR3 coding DNA: TGTGCCAGCAGTCCTCCGGGACACAAGAACACCGGGGAGCTGTTTTTT. Translating gives CASSPPGHKNTGELFF.

This clone was counted once. The chain carries TRBV19 and TRBJ2-7; TRBD2 matches 12 bases. The CDR3 contains 16 residues. V was pared by 5 bases and J by 2 bases, with 7 bases of the junction left unmatched. The germline gives CDR1 LNHDA, CDR2 SQIVND (reference sequence). The CDR3 DNA follows: TGTGCCAGTAGTGCGGGACTAGCGGGTGCCCCCTACGAGCAGTACTTC. This translates into CASSAGLAGAPYEQYF.

The chain is built from TRBV19 and TRBJ2-4; 10 bases map to TRBD1. This CDR3 is 19 amino acids long. J lost 0 bases, V lost 7 bases, and 15 bases had no gene match. Germline values: CDR1 LNHDA, CDR2 SQIVND (reference sequence). DNA for the CDR3: TGTGCCAGTACTCCTCGGACAGGGGGTCCCTCTCTAGCCAAAAACATTCAGTACTTC. It yields the protein CASTPRTGGPSLAKNIQYF. The whole variable domain, filled in from reference TRBV19 and TRBJ2-4, reads DGGITQSPKYLFRKEGQNVTLSCEQNLNHDAMYWYRQDPGQGLRLIYYSQIVNDFQKGDIAEGYSVSREKKESFPLTVTSAQKNPTAFYLCASTPRTGGPSLAKNIQYFGAGTRLSVL.

On this clone itself: The same CDR3 can be traced to other DNA sequences in this sample. V usage is TRBV30 and J usage is TRBJ1-5; D unresolved. Germline CDR1 is GTSNPN and CDR2 is SVGIG (reference sequence). Trimming left V 0 bases short and J 3 bases short, with 6 bases between. The length of the CDR3 is 13 residues. The CDR3 loop reads CAWSVRDNQPQHF. For the CDR3, the DNA is TGTGCCTGGAGTGTACGGGACAATCAGCCCCAGCATTTT.

This clone has just one count. The V call is TRBV11-2, the J call TRBJ2-5, with 9 bases aligning to TRBD1. The trim removed 5 bases at V and 5 bases at J, leaving 6 bases unmatched. The CDR3 is 14 amino acids. Per the germline V gene, CDR1 is SGHAT and CDR2 is FQNNGV. For the CDR3, the DNA is TGTGCCAGCAGCCCGACAGGGGGGGCGGAGACCCAGTACTTC. Translation gives CASSPTGGAETQYF.

The rearrangement uses TRBV19 and TRBJ1-1; D is ambiguous. Germline lookup yields CDR1 LNHDA and CDR2 SQIVND (reference sequence). The CDR3 consists of 11 residues. V was pared by 6 bases and J by 1 base, with 3 bases between. The CDR3 is CASRTNTEAFF. The CDR3 DNA follows: TGTGCCAGTAGGACGAACACTGAAGCTTTCTTT.

This rearrangement joins TRBV5-1 to TRBJ2-7; a weak D match, TRBD2 (6 bases). The CDR3 runs 15 residues. Germline V gives CDR1 SGHRS, CDR2 YFSETQ. V was pared by 0 bases and J by 0 bases, with 10 bases between. The CDR3 sequence: CASSLGDSPSYEQYF. The CDR3 coding sequence is TGCGCCAGCAGCTTGGGGGACTCCCCCTCCTACGAGCAGTACTTC.

The chain has TRBV5-1 and TRBJ2-3, with 13 nucleotides matching TRBD2. The CDR3 has 20 residues. The germline V gene has CDR1 SGHRS and CDR2 YFSETQ. Trimming at V came to 4 bases and at J to 0 bases, leaving 14 bases not matched to a gene. CDR3 sequence: CASSPDPPGLAGISTDTQYF. In DNA, the CDR3 is TGCGCCAGCAGCCCGGACCCCCCGGGACTAGCGGGAATTAGCACAGATACGCAGTATTTT.

The rearrangement joins TRBV9 to TRBJ2-7; 10 nucleotides agree with TRBD2. Germline loops: CDR1 SGDLS, CDR2 YYNGEE. CDR3 length equals 14 residues. V was clipped by 0 bases and J by 3 bases; unmatched bases: 0. The CDR3 DNA is TGTGCCAGCAGCGTAGCTAGCGGGAGCTACGAGCAGTACTTC. This translates into CASSVASGSYEQYF.

This sequence joins TRBV13 and TRBJ2-3; 7 positions agree with TRBD2. The V gene's germline CDR1 is PRHDT and CDR2 FYEKMQ (reference sequence). V was pared by 6 bases and J by 2 bases, with 11 bases of the junction left unmatched. The CDR3 runs 16 residues. The CDR3 reads CASRSLGGEDTDTQYF. The CDR3 DNA reads as TGTGCCAGCAGGTCCCTGGGGGGGGAGGACACAGATACGCAGTATTTT. Supplemented by reference TRBV13 and TRBJ2-3, the full variable domain reads AAGVIQSPRHLIKEKRETATLKCYPIPRHDTVYWYQQGPGQDPQFLISFYEKMQSDKGSIPDRFSAQQFSDYHSELNMSSLELGDSALYFCASRSLGGEDTDTQYFGPGTRLTVL.

The chain carries TRBV9 and TRBJ2-3; D is perhaps TRBD1 (6 bases). This CDR3 region has 16 residues. V was trimmed by 0 bases and J by 2 bases, leaving 13 bases between them. Germline V gene lookup returns CDR1 SGDLS and CDR2 YYNGEE. This CDR3 is CASSVAGQTLTDTQYF. The CDR3 region has the DNA TGTGCCAGCAGCGTAGCAGGACAGACACTCACAGATACGCAGTATTTT.

The chain employs TRBV5-1 and TRBJ1-1; TRBD1 aligns across 8 bases. The length of the CDR3 is 16 residues. Looked up from germline, CDR1 is SGHRS and CDR2 is YFSETQ. J was trimmed by 5 bases and V by 0 bases; bases with no gene match: 9. The CDR3 here is CASSLEARGRSTEAFF. The CDR3 DNA is TGCGCCAGCAGCTTGGAGGCCAGGGGGCGGAGTACTGAAGCTTTCTTT.

V is TRBV7-2 and J is TRBJ2-7, with D possibly called TRBD1 or TRBD2 (5 bases each). With 8 bases removed from V and 5 bases from J, the gap between germline ends came to 19 bases. The germline V gene encodes CDR1 SGHTA and CDR2 FQGNSA. This CDR3 contains 14 residues. Written as DNA, the CDR3 is TGTGCCAGCTTACTCGCCGGGACGGAGGACGAGCAGTACTTC. This encodes CASLLAGTEDEQYF.

This sequence joins TRBV2 and TRBJ2-1; 7 nucleotides agree with TRBD1. Germline V gene sequence: CDR1 SNHLY, CDR2 FYNNEI. CDR3 length: 16 amino acids. V lost 4 bases and J lost 5; bases outside the gene matches: 11. CDR3 nucleotides: TGTGCCAGCAGTGGGCCAGGGGGTTCGCGCGACAATGAGCAGTTCTTC. This gives the protein CASSGPGGSRDNEQFF.

The chain combines TRBV27 with TRBJ1-2; D gene unclear. CDR3 length equals 14 residues. Germline values: CDR1 MNHEY, CDR2 SMNVEV (reference sequence). V lost 6 bases and J lost 5, with 16 bases in between. The CDR3 nucleotides are TGTGCCAGCAGGCCCCCTCTCAGAGATTATGGCTACACCTTC. It translates to CASRPPLRDYGYTF.

The chain couples TRBV9 to TRBJ1-1; 8 bases fit TRBD1. Germline trimming cut 0 bases from V and 3 bases from J; bases unmatched to any gene: 4. The CDR3 runs 15 residues. The germline CDR1 and CDR2 sequences are SGDLS and YYNGEE. In DNA form, the CDR3 reads TGTGCCAGCAGCGTAGATACAGGGGGAGACACTGAAGCTTTCTTT. Translated: CASSVDTGGDTEAFF. The full variable domain, with the rest looked up from reference TRBV9 and TRBJ1-1, is DSGVTQTPKHLITATGQRVTLRCSPRSGDLSVYWYQQSLDQGLQFLIQYYNGEERAKGNILERFSAQQFPDLHSELNLSSLELGDSALYFCASSVDTGGDTEAFFGQGTRLTVV.

The table lists this clone with a count of one. The same CDR3 can be traced to other DNA sequences in this sample. This chain connects TRBV19 to TRBJ2-7; TRBD2 is a possible D gene (6 bases). V shed 3 bases and J shed 5 bases, with 11 bases lying between them. Germline CDR1 is LNHDA and CDR2 is SQIVND (reference sequence). The CDR3 sequence is 13 residues long. For the CDR3, the DNA is TGTGCCAGTAGTATCGCGGGGATCAACGAGCAGTACTTC. Translation gives CASSIAGINEQYF.

This chain connects TRBV28 to TRBJ2-7; TRBD1 matches 7 bases. There are 15 residues in the CDR3. V shed 5 bases, J shed 0 bases, and the junction held 7 bases outside the gene matches. Germline CDR1 and CDR2: MDHEN and SYDVKM. As DNA, the CDR3 is TGTGCCAGCAGTGGTCCGGGACAGTTCTCCTACGAGCAGTACTTC. It encodes CASSGPGQFSYEQYF.